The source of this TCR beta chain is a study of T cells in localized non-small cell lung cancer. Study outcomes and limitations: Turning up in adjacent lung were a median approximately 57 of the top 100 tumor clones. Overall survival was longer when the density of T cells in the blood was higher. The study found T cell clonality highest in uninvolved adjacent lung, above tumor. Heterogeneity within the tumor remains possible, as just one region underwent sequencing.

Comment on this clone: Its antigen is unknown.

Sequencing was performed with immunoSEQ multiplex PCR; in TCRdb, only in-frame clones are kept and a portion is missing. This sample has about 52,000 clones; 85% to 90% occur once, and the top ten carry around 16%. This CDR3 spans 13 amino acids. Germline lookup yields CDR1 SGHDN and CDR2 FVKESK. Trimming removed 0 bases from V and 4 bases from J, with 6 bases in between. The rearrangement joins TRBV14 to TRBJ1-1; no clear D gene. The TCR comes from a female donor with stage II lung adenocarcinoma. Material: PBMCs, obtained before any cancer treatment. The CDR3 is CASSQDQVTEAFF. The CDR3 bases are TGTGCCAGCAGCCAAGATCAGGTCACTGAAGCTTTCTTT.